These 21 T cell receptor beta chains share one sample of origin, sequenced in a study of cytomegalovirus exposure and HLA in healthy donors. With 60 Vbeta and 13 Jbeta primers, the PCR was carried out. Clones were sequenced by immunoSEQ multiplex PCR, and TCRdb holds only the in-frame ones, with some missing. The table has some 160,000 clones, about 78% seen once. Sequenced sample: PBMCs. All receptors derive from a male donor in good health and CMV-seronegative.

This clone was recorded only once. The CDR3 DNA sequence: TGTGCCAGCAGTGAAAGGGGCAGTGGGAACACTGAAGCTTTCTTT. This gives the protein CASSERGSGNTEAFF. The rearrangement joins TRBV6-1 to TRBJ1-1, with TRBD1 as a possible D gene (5 bases). The CDR3 length is 15 residues. Germline V lookup: CDR1 MNHNS, CDR2 SASEGT. Trimming took off 2 bases at V and 1 base at J, with 11 bases between the two ends.

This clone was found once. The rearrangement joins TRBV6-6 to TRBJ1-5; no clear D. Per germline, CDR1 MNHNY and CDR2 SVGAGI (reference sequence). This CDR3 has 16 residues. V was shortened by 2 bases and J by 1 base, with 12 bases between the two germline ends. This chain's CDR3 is CASSYTAGESNQPQHF. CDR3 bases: TGTGCCAGCAGTTACACTGCTGGGGAGAGCAATCAGCCCCAGCATTTT.

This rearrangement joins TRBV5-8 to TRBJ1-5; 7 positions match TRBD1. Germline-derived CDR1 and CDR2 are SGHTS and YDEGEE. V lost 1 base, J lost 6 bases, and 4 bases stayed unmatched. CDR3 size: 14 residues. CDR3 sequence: CASSLTGDLQPQHF. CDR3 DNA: TGTGCCAGCAGCTTGACAGGGGATCTTCAGCCCCAGCATTTT.

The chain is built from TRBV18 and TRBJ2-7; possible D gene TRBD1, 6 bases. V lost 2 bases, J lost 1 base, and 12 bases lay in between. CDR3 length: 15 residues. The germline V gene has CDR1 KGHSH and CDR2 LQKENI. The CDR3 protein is CASSPDRRFSYEQYF. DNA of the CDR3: TGTGCCAGCTCACCAGACAGGAGATTTTCCTACGAGCAGTACTTC.

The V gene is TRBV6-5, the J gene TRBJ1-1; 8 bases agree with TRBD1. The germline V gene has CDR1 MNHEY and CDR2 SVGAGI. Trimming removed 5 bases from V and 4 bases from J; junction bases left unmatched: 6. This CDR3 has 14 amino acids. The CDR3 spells CASSPNTGGTEAFF. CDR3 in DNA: TGTGCCAGCAGTCCAAACACAGGGGGCACTGAAGCTTTCTTT.

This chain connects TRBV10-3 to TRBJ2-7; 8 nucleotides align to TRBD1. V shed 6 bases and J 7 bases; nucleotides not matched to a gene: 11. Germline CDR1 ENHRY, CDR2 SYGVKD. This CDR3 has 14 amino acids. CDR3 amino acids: CAISSSDRAWEQYF. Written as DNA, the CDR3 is TGTGCCATCAGCTCTTCGGACAGGGCGTGGGAGCAGTACTTC.

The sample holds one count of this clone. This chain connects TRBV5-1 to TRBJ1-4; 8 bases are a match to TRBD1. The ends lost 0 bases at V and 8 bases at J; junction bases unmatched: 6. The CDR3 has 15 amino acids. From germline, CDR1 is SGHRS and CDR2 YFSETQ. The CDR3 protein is CASSLVSGGKEKLFF. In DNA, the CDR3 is TGCGCCAGCAGCTTGGTTTCAGGGGGCAAGGAAAAACTGTTTTTT. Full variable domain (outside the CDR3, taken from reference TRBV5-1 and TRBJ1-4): KAGVTQTPRYLIKTRGQQVTLSCSPISGHRSVSWYQQTPGQGLQFLFEYFSETQRNKGNFPGRFSGRQFSNSRSEMNVSTLELGDSALYLCASSLVSGGKEKLFFGSGTQLSVL.

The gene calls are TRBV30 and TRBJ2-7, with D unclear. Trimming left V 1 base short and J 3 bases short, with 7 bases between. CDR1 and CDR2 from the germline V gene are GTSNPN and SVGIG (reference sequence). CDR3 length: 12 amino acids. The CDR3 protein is CAWSGAGYEQYF. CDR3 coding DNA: TGTGCCTGGAGTGGCGCAGGCTACGAGCAGTACTTC.

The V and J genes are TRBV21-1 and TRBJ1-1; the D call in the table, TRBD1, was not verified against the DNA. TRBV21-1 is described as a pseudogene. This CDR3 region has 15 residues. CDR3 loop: CASSKVAGPNTEAFF. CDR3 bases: TGTGCCAGCAGCAAAGTCGCAGGGCCGAACACTGAAGCTTTCTTT.

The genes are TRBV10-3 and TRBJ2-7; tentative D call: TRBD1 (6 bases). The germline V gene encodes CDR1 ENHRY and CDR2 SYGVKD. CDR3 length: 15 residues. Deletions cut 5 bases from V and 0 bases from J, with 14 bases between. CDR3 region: CAISPGDVNSYEQYF. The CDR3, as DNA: TGTGCCATCAGTCCAGGGGACGTGAACTCCTACGAGCAGTACTTC.

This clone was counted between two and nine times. This chain's CDR3 is CATSYGSSYEQYF. The CDR3 DNA reads as TGTGCCACCAGCTACGGTAGCTCCTACGAGCAGTACTTC. The chain links TRBV15 to TRBJ2-7; D unresolved. Germline lookup yields CDR1 LNHNV and CDR2 YYDKDF (reference sequence). V was pared by 5 bases and J by 0 bases, with 8 bases between. This CDR3 has 13 amino acids.

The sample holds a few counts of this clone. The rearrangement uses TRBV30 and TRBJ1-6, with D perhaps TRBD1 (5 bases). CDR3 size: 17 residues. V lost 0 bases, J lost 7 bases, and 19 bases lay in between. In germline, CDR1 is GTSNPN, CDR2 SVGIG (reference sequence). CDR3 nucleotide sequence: TGTGCCTGGAGTGTTGTGGGGACTTTTTCAATAAATTCACCCCTCCACTTT. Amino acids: CAWSVVGTFSINSPLHF.

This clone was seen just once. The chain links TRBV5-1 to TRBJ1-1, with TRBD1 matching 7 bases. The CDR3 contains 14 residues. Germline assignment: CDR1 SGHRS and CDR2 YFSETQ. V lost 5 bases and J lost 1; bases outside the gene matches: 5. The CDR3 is CASRSGQENTEAFF. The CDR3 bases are TGCGCCAGCAGATCCGGACAGGAGAACACTGAAGCTTTCTTT.

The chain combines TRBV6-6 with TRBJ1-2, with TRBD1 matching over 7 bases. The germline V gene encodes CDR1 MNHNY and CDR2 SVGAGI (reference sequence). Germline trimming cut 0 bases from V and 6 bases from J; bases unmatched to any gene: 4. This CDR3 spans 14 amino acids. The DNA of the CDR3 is TGTGCCAGCAGTTACTCGGAACAGGGGAATGGCTACACCTTC. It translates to CASSYSEQGNGYTF.

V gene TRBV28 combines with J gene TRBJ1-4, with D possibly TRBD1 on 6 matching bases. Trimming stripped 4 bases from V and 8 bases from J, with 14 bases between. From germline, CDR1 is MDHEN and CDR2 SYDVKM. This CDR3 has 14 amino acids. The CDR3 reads CASSSGGGGEKLFF. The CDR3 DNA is TGTGCCAGCAGTTCCGGGGGCGGGGGGGAAAAACTGTTTTTT.

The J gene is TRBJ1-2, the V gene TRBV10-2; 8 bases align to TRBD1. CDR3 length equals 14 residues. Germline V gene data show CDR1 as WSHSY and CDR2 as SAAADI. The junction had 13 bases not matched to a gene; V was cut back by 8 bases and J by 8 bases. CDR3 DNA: TGCGCCAGCTCCCGGACAGGGCCCCTCGACGGCTACACCTTC. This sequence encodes CASSRTGPLDGYTF.

The DNA of the CDR3 is TGCGCCAGCAGCCAAGATCCAGGGGATGAGCAGTTCTTC. As protein: CASSQDPGDEQFF. The genes are TRBV4-1 and TRBJ2-1, with D possibly being TRBD1 (6 bases). Germline CDR1 and CDR2: MGHRA and YSYEKL. The CDR3 covers 13 residues. V was clipped by 0 bases and J by 8 bases, with 8 bases between them.

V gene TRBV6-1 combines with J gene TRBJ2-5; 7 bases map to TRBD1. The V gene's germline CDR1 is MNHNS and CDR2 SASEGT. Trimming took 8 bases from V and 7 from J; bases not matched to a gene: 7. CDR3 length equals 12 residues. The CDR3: CASQTGAGTQYF. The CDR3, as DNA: TGTGCCAGCCAAACAGGGGCGGGGACCCAGTACTTC.

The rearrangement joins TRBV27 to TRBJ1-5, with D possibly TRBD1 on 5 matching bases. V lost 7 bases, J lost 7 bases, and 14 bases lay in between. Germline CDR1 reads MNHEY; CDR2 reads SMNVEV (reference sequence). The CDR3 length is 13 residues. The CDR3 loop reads CASTRGRGQPQHF. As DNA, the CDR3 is TGTGCCAGCACCAGAGGGAGGGGCCAGCCCCAGCATTTT.

CDR3 DNA sequence: TGTGCCAGCCTTGGGGGGGGCGCCTCCTATAATTCACCCCTCCACTTT. This codes for CASLGGGASYNSPLHF. The chain recombines TRBV28 with TRBJ1-6; D might be TRBD1 (6 bases). The CDR3 sequence is 16 residues long. Germline CDR1 MDHEN, CDR2 SYDVKM. The V end was cut by 8 bases, the J end by 0 bases, with 14 bases between.

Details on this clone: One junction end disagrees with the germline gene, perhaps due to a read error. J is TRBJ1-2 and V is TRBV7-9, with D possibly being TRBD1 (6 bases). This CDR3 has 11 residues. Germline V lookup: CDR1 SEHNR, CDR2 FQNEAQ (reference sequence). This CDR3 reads CSSTRGPGYTF. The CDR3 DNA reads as TGTTCCAGCACCAGGGGCCCTGGCTACACCTTC.